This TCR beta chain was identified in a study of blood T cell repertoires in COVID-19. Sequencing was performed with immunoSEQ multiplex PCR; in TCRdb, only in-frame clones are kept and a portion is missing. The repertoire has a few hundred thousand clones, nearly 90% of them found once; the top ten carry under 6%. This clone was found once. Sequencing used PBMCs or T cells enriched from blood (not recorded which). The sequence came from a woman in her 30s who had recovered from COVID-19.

The CDR3 sequence: CASSLPPGQYSGNTIYF. The CDR3 bases are TGTGCCAGCAGCCTACCCCCAGGACAATACTCTGGAAACACCATATATTTT. V is TRBV16 and J is TRBJ1-3; the D gene is possibly TRBD1 (5 bases). Germline lookup yields CDR1 KGHSY and CDR2 FQNENV. V shed 4 bases and J shed 0 bases, with 16 bases lying between them. There are 17 residues in the CDR3.